This T cell receptor beta chain emerged from a study of beta chain features in type 1 diabetes. The study's findings and limits: All four CD4+ subsets from Type 1 diabetes patients carried moderately but significantly shorter TCRB CDR3s.

With respect to this clone: No antigen is known for it.

CDR1 LNHDA and CDR2 SQIVND come from the germline V gene (reference sequence). The CDR3 is made up of 16 amino acids. V gave up 11 bases and J gave up 0 bases; unmatched junction bases: 7. Expressed TCRB transcripts were sequenced after all isolated RNA was converted to cDNA. The protocol was immunoSEQ multiplex PCR, while the TCRdb copy is restricted to in-frame clones and leaves out a portion. The repertoire includes around 130,000 clones, approximately 9% of them detected once, and approximately 0.7% sits in the top ten. The sequenced sample was central memory CD4+ T cells from blood. The receptor was isolated from a man younger than 45 with type 1 diabetes. The rearrangement links TRBV19 to TRBJ2-6, with 10 bases matching TRBD1. The chain's CDR3 is CASWDRGRSGANVLTF. In DNA form, the CDR3 reads TGTGCCTCCTGGGACAGGGGACGCTCTGGGGCCAACGTCCTGACTTTC.